This TCR beta chain derives from a study of blood T cell repertoires in COVID-19. CDR1 is SEHNR and CDR2 is FQNEAQ in the germline V gene (reference sequence). The CDR3 runs to 12 residues. The V gene lost 2 bases and the J gene lost 9 bases, with 10 bases spanning the gap. Using immunoSEQ multiplex PCR, the repertoire was profiled, and TCRdb retains in-frame clones only, with some absent. Of under 20,000 clones listed, roughly 89% were seen once; the top ten hold around 13%. The TCR was taken from a man between 60 and 75 years old with active COVID-19. The chain is built from TRBV7-9 and TRBJ1-1, with D perhaps matching TRBD1 (5 bases). The specimen sequenced was peripheral blood. CDR3: CASSLTAGQAFF. DNA for the CDR3: TGTGCCAGCAGCTTAACTGCAGGGCAAGCTTTCTTT. Combining the CDR3 with reference TRBV7-9 and TRBJ1-1 gives the whole variable domain DTGVSQNPRHKITKRGQNVTFRCDPISEHNRLYWYRQTLGQGPEFLTYFQNEAQLEKSRLLSDRFSAERPKGSFSTLEIQRTEQGDSAMYLCASSLTAGQAFFGQGTRLTVV.